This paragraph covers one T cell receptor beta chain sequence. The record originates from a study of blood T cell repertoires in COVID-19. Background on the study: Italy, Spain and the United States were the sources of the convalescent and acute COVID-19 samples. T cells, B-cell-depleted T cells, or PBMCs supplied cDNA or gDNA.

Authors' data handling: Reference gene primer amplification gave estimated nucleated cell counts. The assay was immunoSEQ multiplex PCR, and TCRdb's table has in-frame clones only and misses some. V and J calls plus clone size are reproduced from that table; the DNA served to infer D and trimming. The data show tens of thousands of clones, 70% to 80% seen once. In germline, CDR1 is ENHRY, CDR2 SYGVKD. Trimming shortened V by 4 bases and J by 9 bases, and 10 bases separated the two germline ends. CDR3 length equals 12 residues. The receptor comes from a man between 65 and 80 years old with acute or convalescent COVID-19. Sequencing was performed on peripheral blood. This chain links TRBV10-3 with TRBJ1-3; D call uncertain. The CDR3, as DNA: TGTGCCATCAGTGGGGGAGGCGGCACCATATATTTT. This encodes CAISGGGGTIYF.